These T cell receptor beta chains were read from a single sample in a study of blood T cells in healthy people across ages. Each CDR3 protein gets one entry after TCRdb re-called the 5' RACE reads with MiXCR. The table has 1.5 million to 2 million distinct CDR3 sequences, roughly 32% seen once. Sequencing used blood. The source is a young woman in good health. Each CDR3 is given with its conserved first and last residue. A D gene is named only where the DNA matches it firmly. Where a row states a size, it is once, few, many or the class of an expanded clone; other rows omit it.

v_gene	abundance	d_gene	j_gene	CDR3aa	CDR3nt
TRBV12-3/TRBV12-4	NA	TRBD1	TRBJ1-5	CASSSQGARNQPQHF	TGTGCCAGCAGTTCCCAGGGGGCACGCAATCAGCCCCAGCATTTT
TRBV20-1	NA	NA	TRBJ1-2	CSVVTMGINYGYTF	TGCAGTGTTGTGACGATGGGGATTAACTATGGCTACACCTTC
TRBV27	NA	NA	TRBJ2-3	CASSFSPQGDTQYF	TGTGCCAGCAGTTTCTCTCCACAGGGCGATACGCAGTATTTT
TRBV29-1	few	NA	TRBJ2-2	CSAQNKDAGELFF	TGCAGCGCCCAAAACAAAGACGCCGGGGAGCTGTTTTTT
TRBV20-1	NA	TRBD2	TRBJ2-2	CSARGLAGEKNTGELFF	TGCAGTGCTAGGGGACTAGCGGGGGAGAAGAACACCGGGGAGCTGTTTTTT
TRBV4-1	NA	NA	TRBJ2-3	CASSQERASSTDTQYF	TGCGCCAGCAGCCAAGAGCGGGCCTCTAGCACAGATACGCAGTATTTT
TRBV5-1	NA	NA	TRBJ2-5	CASSFQEREAQYF	TGCGCCAGCAGCTTTCAGGAGAGAGAGGCCCAGTACTTC
TRBV20-1	once	TRBD1	TRBJ2-7	CSARDRDSPSYGQYF	TGCAGTGCTAGAGATCGGGACAGCCCATCCTACGGGCAGTACTTC
TRBV28	few	NA	TRBJ1-5	CASSSTIVEPQHF	TGTGCCAGCAGTTCTACGATAGTGGAGCCCCAGCATTTT
TRBV20-1	NA	NA	TRBJ2-1	CSARGANEQFF	TGCAGTGCCCGGGGGGCTAATGAGCAGTTCTTC
TRBV10-3	NA	NA	TRBJ2-1	CAINGDWNYNEQFF	TGTGCCATCAACGGGGACTGGAACTACAATGAGCAGTTCTTC
TRBV6-1	few	TRBD1	TRBJ2-5	CASRGQGAQEQYF	TGTGCCAGCAGGGGACAGGGGGCCCAGGAGCAGTACTTC
TRBV7-9	NA	NA	TRBJ2-5	CASSPPTVGETQYF	TGTGCCAGCAGCCCTCCGACTGTCGGGGAGACCCAGTACTTC
TRBV4-1	NA	NA	TRBJ1-1	CASSQELVSEAFF	TGCGCCAGCAGCCAAGAACTGGTGAGTGAAGCTTTCTTT
TRBV29-1	NA	NA	TRBJ2-3	CSVDGGGYSTDTQYF	TGCAGCGTTGATGGGGGAGGATATAGCACAGATACGCAGTATTTT
TRBV29-1	NA	NA	TRBJ1-2	CSVLPGQTSYGYTF	TGCAGCGTTCTACCCGGCCAGACATCCTATGGCTACACCTTC
TRBV3-1	NA	NA	TRBJ2-7	CASSHFGRTLTYEQYF	TGTGCCAGCAGCCACTTTGGACGGACCCTTACCTACGAGCAGTACTTC
TRBV3-1	NA	TRBD2	TRBJ2-7	CASSRWEGDEQYF	TGTGCCAGCAGCCGATGGGAGGGTGACGAGCAGTACTTC
TRBV10-1	NA	NA	TRBJ2-1	CASSEQGGNEQFF	TGCGCCAGCAGTGAACAGGGGGGGAATGAGCAGTTCTTC
TRBV27	few	NA	TRBJ2-3	CASSGSNSIWPPTDTQYF	TGTGCCAGCAGTGGGAGCAATTCCATTTGGCCTCCCACAGATACGCAGTATTTT
TRBV4-1	few	NA	TRBJ2-7	CASSQYGTATYEQYF	TGCGCCAGCAGCCAATATGGGACGGCCACTTACGAGCAGTACTTC
TRBV25-1	few	NA	TRBJ2-5	CASSDTRVGETQYF	TGTGCCAGCAGTGATACTAGGGTAGGGGAGACCCAGTACTTC
TRBV5-6	few	NA	TRBJ1-1	CASSLWGGNTEAFF	TGTGCCAGCAGCTTGTGGGGGGGGAACACTGAAGCTTTCTTT
TRBV3-1	once	TRBD2	TRBJ2-2	CASSQDPRTSLRPYGELFF	TGTGCCAGCAGCCAAGACCCCCGGACTAGCCTAAGGCCTTACGGGGAGCTGTTTTTT
TRBV7-2	few	TRBD2	TRBJ2-5	CASSFGTSGGSETQYF	TGTGCCAGCAGCTTTGGGACTAGCGGGGGGTCGGAGACCCAGTACTTC
TRBV30	NA	TRBD2	TRBJ2-4	CAWREVSGTWEQYF	TGTGCCTGGAGGGAGGTTAGCGGGACGTGGGAGCAGTACTTC
TRBV5-8	NA	NA	TRBJ2-7	CASSLGPTWSYEQYF	TGTGCCAGCAGCTTGGGCCCTACATGGTCCTACGAGCAGTACTTC
TRBV30	NA	NA	TRBJ2-7	CAWSVGSYEQYF	TGTGCCTGGAGTGTAGGCTCCTACGAGCAGTACTTC
TRBV5-1	few	NA	TRBJ2-1	CASSLVEQGPYNEQFF	TGCGCCAGCAGCTTGGTTGAACAGGGTCCCTACAATGAGCAGTTCTTC
TRBV5-1	once	NA	TRBJ2-1	CASSLRAGADYNEQFF	TGCGCCAGCAGCTTGAGGGCGGGCGCGGACTACAATGAGCAGTTCTTC
TRBV11-2	NA	NA	TRBJ2-5	CASSLGREGRTPIGTQYF	TGTGCCAGCAGCTTGGGGAGAGAGGGACGGACGCCAATAGGGACCCAGTACTTC
TRBV11-1	few	NA	TRBJ2-7	CASSPLLQGYEQYF	TGTGCCAGCAGCCCGTTATTGCAGGGTTACGAGCAGTACTTC
TRBV12-3/TRBV12-4	NA	NA	TRBJ2-3	CASSLGKGEMEYF	TGTGCCAGCAGTTTAGGGAAAGGAGAGATGGAGTATTTT
TRBV20-1	NA	TRBD2	TRBJ2-3	CSAGFLLAGDADTQYF	TGCAGTGCTGGATTCCTTCTAGCGGGGGATGCAGATACGCAGTATTTT
TRBV20-1	few	NA	TRBJ2-3	CSASASRTSDTQYF	TGCAGTGCTTCGGCGAGTCGTACCTCGGATACGCAGTATTTT
TRBV12-3/TRBV12-4	once	NA	TRBJ2-3	CASSLGPPSKGADTQYF	TGTGCCAGCAGTTTAGGACCTCCTAGTAAGGGAGCAGATACGCAGTATTTT
TRBV20-1	NA	TRBD1	TRBJ1-5	CSAPLTGGAQPQHF	TGCAGTGCTCCACTAACAGGGGGGGCCCAGCCCCAGCATTTT
TRBV4-1	NA	NA	TRBJ2-7	CASSQGPLSSYEQYF	TGCGCCAGCAGCCAAGGTCCGCTGAGCTCCTACGAGCAGTACTTC